The 25 T cell receptor beta chains presented below share a single source sample, sequenced in a study of Ad26.COV2.S vaccination and SARS-CoV-2 variants. Libraries were prepared by immunoSEQ multiplex PCR; TCRdb keeps only in-frame clonotypes and omits some of them. Of about 480,000 clones listed, around 88% are singletons. The treatment was: about 20 received Ad26.COV2.S at low or high dose, single or two shots; several received placebo; per-sample allocation not given. Day 63 after the first vaccine or placebo injection was the time point for sampling. This specimen consisted of peripheral blood, obtained in a trial of Ad26.COV2.S vaccine versus placebo. Source of these receptors: a person between 18 and 59 years old who received the Ad26.COV2.S COVID-19 vaccine or a placebo.

The chain links TRBV14 to TRBJ2-1; a possible D gene is TRBD2 (6 bases). The germline V and J ends were trimmed by 6 bases and 9 bases, with 15 bases remaining between them. The CDR3 is 13 amino acids. The germline gives CDR1 SGHDN, CDR2 FVKESK. The CDR3 nucleotides read TGTGCCAGCAGTTCAGGACTATTTGGTGAGCAGTTCTTC. This gives the protein CASSSGLFGEQFF. Looking up the rest from reference TRBV14 and TRBJ2-1 gives the full variable domain: EAGVTQFPSHSVIEKGQTVTLRCDPISGHDNLYWYRRVMGKEIKFLLHFVKESKQDESGMPNNRFLAERTGGTYSTLKVQPAELEDSGVYFCASSSGLFGEQFFGPGTRLTVL.

The genes are TRBV9 and TRBJ2-7; 14 nucleotides agree with TRBD2. Unmatched junction bases numbered 15, after V lost 3 bases and J lost 7 bases. Germline assignment: CDR1 SGDLS and CDR2 YYNGEE. The CDR3 covers 18 residues. The CDR3 here is CASSAQGGGLAGAGEQYF. For the CDR3, the DNA is TGTGCCAGCAGCGCCCAGGGGGGGGGACTAGCGGGAGCGGGTGAGCAGTACTTC.

The chain carries TRBV28 and TRBJ1-4; D might be TRBD1 (5 bases). The CDR3 runs 15 residues. Germline values: CDR1 MDHEN, CDR2 SYDVKM. The V end lost 5 bases, the J end lost 8 bases, and 18 bases lay between the germline ends. Here the CDR3 DNA reads TGTGCCAGCAGTCCCCCACGGGGGGGTAAAGAAAAACTGTTTTTT. Amino acids: CASSPPRGGKEKLFF.

This chain joins TRBV24-1 and TRBJ2-5; 9 positions match TRBD2. Losses at the gene ends were 4 bases for V and 0 bases for J; bases not matched to a gene: 2. CDR1 and CDR2 (germline): KGHDR, SFDVKD. The CDR3 is made up of 15 amino acids. CDR3 amino acids: CATSEPSGNQETQYF. The CDR3 region has the DNA TGTGCCACCAGTGAACCTAGCGGGAACCAAGAGACCCAGTACTTC.

This chain joins TRBV11-3 and TRBJ2-1; 8 bases are a match to TRBD1. Germline trimming cut 1 base from V and 9 bases from J; bases unmatched to any gene: 5. In germline, CDR1 is SGHNT, CDR2 YENEEA. The CDR3 totals 14 residues. The CDR3 coding sequence is TGTGCCAGCAGCTTAGCGGACAGGGTCGGTGAGCAGTTCTTC. Translating gives CASSLADRVGEQFF.

The rearrangement joins TRBV7-3 to TRBJ2-6, with D unclear. Trimming shortened V by 5 bases and J by 1 base, and 3 bases separated the two germline ends. CDR3 length: 13 amino acids. Germline V gives CDR1 SGHTA, CDR2 FQGTGA. Here the CDR3 DNA reads TGTGCCAGCAGCCGTTCTGGGGCCAACGTCCTGACTTTC. It is translated as CASSRSGANVLTF.

This sequence joins TRBV28 and TRBJ2-2; D ambiguous. This CDR3 has 11 amino acids. V dropped 6 bases and J dropped 3 bases, with 2 bases sitting between them. Germline V CDR1 and CDR2: MDHEN, SYDVKM. CDR3 bases: TGTGCCAGCAGATACACCGGGGAGCTGTTTTTT. Translating gives CASRYTGELFF.

The rearrangement joins TRBV5-1 to TRBJ1-1; the D gene is possibly TRBD1 (5 bases). The length of the CDR3 is 14 residues. Germline loops: CDR1 SGHRS, CDR2 YFSETQ. The V end lost 3 bases, the J end lost 9 bases, and 18 bases lay between the germline ends. For the CDR3, the DNA is TGCGCCAGCAGCTCGGGTCAGGGTTGGGGCCAAGCTTTCTTT. Amino acids: CASSSGQGWGQAFF.

The chain is built from TRBV9 and TRBJ1-5; D remains unclear. The V and J ends lost 0 bases and 3 bases respectively, with 10 bases between them. CDR1 SGDLS and CDR2 YYNGEE come from the germline V gene. The CDR3 runs to 15 residues. The chain's CDR3 is CASSVDPRPNQPQHF. As DNA, the CDR3 is TGTGCCAGCAGCGTAGACCCGAGGCCCAATCAGCCCCAGCATTTT.

The chain couples TRBV23-1 to TRBJ2-3, with 12 bases identical to TRBD2. TRBV23-1 is treated as an ORF (open reading frame) with a function not yet certain. V lost 2 bases and J lost 8; bases outside the gene matches: 8. The CDR3 covers 16 residues. The CDR3 DNA reads as TGCGCCAGCAGTCAACCTAGCGGGAGGGCTGGTCCTACGCAGTATTTT. Protein: CASSQPSGRAGPTQYF.

The chain employs TRBV19 and TRBJ1-5, with D possibly TRBD1 on 6 matching bases. Germline V gene sequence: CDR1 LNHDA, CDR2 SQIVND (reference sequence). Trimming stripped 6 bases from V and 4 bases from J, with 10 bases between. This CDR3 has 13 amino acids. The CDR3 bases are TGTGCCAGTAGAAGGGGGGCAAATCAGCCCCAGCATTTT. This codes for CASRRGANQPQHF.

This chain connects TRBV18 to TRBJ2-5; D possibly matches TRBD1 or TRBD2 (5 bases each). Trimming shortened V by 3 bases and J by 1 base, and 15 bases separated the two germline ends. Germline V gives CDR1 KGHSH, CDR2 LQKENI. The CDR3 consists of 16 residues. The CDR3 bases are TGTGCCAGCTCACCCCTGGGGCGAGCGGCCCAAGAGACCCAGTACTTC. Protein: CASSPLGRAAQETQYF.

The gene calls are TRBV7-9 and TRBJ1-5, with a possible D match to TRBD1 (5 bases). Trimming pared 1 base from V and 1 base from J, leaving 11 bases between. Per the germline V gene, CDR1 is SEHNR and CDR2 is FQNEAQ (reference sequence). This CDR3 is built from 16 residues. This CDR3 is CASSLDGGPSNQPQHF. The CDR3 nucleotides read TGTGCCAGCAGCTTAGATGGGGGTCCCAGCAATCAGCCCCAGCATTTT.

The V and J genes are TRBV24-1 and TRBJ1-5, with TRBD1 matching over 7 bases. The CDR3 sequence is 15 residues long. V gave up 0 bases and J gave up 7 bases; unmatched junction bases: 5. Germline loops: CDR1 KGHDR, CDR2 SFDVKD. The CDR3 DNA reads TGTGCCACCAGTGATTTGAGGCAGGGGGACCAGCCCCAGCATTTT. Encoded protein: CATSDLRQGDQPQHF.

The V and J genes are TRBV19 and TRBJ2-7; 7 bases are shared with TRBD2. Germline loops: CDR1 LNHDA, CDR2 SQIVND (reference sequence). This CDR3 comprises 14 residues. V shed 3 bases, J shed 4 bases, and the junction held 6 bases outside the gene matches. The CDR3 here is CASSMSSGIYEQYF. DNA of the CDR3: TGTGCCAGTAGTATGTCCAGCGGGATTTACGAGCAGTACTTC.

This chain links TRBV18 with TRBJ1-1; the D is unclear. The CDR3 loop spans 13 amino acids. Trimming removed 6 bases at V and 1 base at J, with 9 bases between. The germline gives CDR1 KGHSH, CDR2 LQKENI. CDR3 sequence reads: CASSEQPNTEAFF. The CDR3 DNA sequence: TGTGCCAGCTCCGAACAGCCGAACACTGAAGCTTTCTTT.

This chain joins TRBV25-1 and TRBJ2-5; 7 positions match TRBD2. The CDR3 is made up of 16 amino acids. The V segment lost 6 bases and the J segment 5 bases; nucleotides outside the gene matches: 15. Germline V lookup: CDR1 MGHDK, CDR2 SYGVNS. The CDR3: CASSRGTTLPSETQYF. The CDR3 coding sequence is TGTGCCAGCAGCAGAGGGACTACTCTCCCGTCGGAGACCCAGTACTTC.

On this clone itself: Other DNA sequences in this specimen translate into the identical CDR3. The J gene is TRBJ2-1, the V gene TRBV29-1; 7 bases line up with TRBD1. The CDR3 contains 13 residues. V shed 6 bases, J shed 2 bases, and the junction held 4 bases outside the gene matches. CDR1 is SQVTM, CDR2 ANQGSEA, per germline. CDR3 nucleotide sequence: TGCAGCGTCCCGGGACAGACCTACAATGAGCAGTTCTTC. As protein: CSVPGQTYNEQFF.

The chain carries TRBV19 and TRBJ2-2; tentative D call: TRBD2 (5 bases). Germline CDR1 LNHDA, CDR2 SQIVND (reference sequence). Trimming stripped 0 bases from V and 5 bases from J, with 13 bases between. The CDR3 is made up of 16 amino acids. The CDR3 protein is CASSIETQRVTGELFF. The CDR3 region has the DNA TGTGCCAGTAGTATAGAGACCCAGAGGGTTACCGGGGAGCTGTTTTTT.

This clone showed up just once. The V call is TRBV5-4, the J call TRBJ2-1; 9 positions agree with TRBD2. Germline V gives CDR1 SGHNT, CDR2 YYREEE (reference sequence). Trimming at V came to 6 bases and at J to 6 bases, leaving 16 bases not matched to a gene. The CDR3 covers 17 residues. The CDR3 loop is CASTQGPGLATLNEQFF. CDR3 DNA: TGTGCCAGCACCCAAGGACCGGGACTAGCTACCCTCAATGAGCAGTTCTTC.

The chain links TRBV15 to TRBJ2-3; D gene ambiguous. Trimming took 0 bases from V and 5 from J, leaving 6 bases between them. This CDR3 comprises 13 residues. Germline lookup yields CDR1 LNHNV and CDR2 YYDKDF (reference sequence). The CDR3 region is CATSRDMRDTQYF. DNA of the CDR3: TGTGCCACCAGCAGAGATATGAGAGATACGCAGTATTTT.

The rearrangement uses TRBV11-3 and TRBJ2-1; 10 positions match TRBD1. The J segment lost 6 bases and the V segment lost 1 base, leaving 6 bases of the junction unmatched. The CDR3 consists of 16 residues. Germline V lookup: CDR1 SGHNT, CDR2 YENEEA. Written as DNA, the CDR3 is TGTGCCAGCAGCTTAGCTGGGACAGGGGTCTCCAATGAGCAGTTCTTC. This gives the protein CASSLAGTGVSNEQFF.

The chain recombines TRBV5-6 with TRBJ1-2, with 7 bases aligning to TRBD1. The CDR3 runs to 14 residues. Germline loops: CDR1 SGHDT, CDR2 YYEEEE. The V segment lost 2 bases and the J segment 6 bases; nucleotides outside the gene matches: 7. CDR3 sequence reads: CASSLGRGKHGYTF. CDR3 DNA: TGTGCCAGCAGCTTAGGCAGGGGGAAACATGGCTACACCTTC.

The CDR3 loop is CASSPGNQPQHF. For the CDR3, the DNA is TGTGCCAGCAGCCCCGGGAACCAGCCCCAGCATTTT. V gene TRBV6-2 or TRBV6-3 combines with J gene TRBJ1-5, with D hard to call. Per the germline V gene, CDR1 is MNHEY and CDR2 is SVGEGT. Trimming cost V 6 bases and J 7 bases, with 10 bases left between them. The CDR3 contains 12 residues.

The chain combines TRBV4-2 with TRBJ1-3; 7 bases align to TRBD1. From germline, CDR1 is LGHNA and CDR2 YNFKEQ. The V and J ends lost 0 bases and 4 bases, in that order; junction bases with no gene match: 9. The CDR3 sequence is 17 residues long. CDR3: CASSQEKWQGGGNTIYF. The CDR3 DNA reads TGTGCCAGCAGCCAAGAAAAATGGCAAGGGGGCGGAAACACCATATATTTT.